What follows describes a single T cell receptor (beta chain). This entry belongs to a study of cytotoxic CD8 clonotypes in ibrutinib-treated CLL. Trimming shortened V by 6 bases and J by 8 bases, and 17 bases separated the two germline ends. Germline assignment: CDR1 WNHNN and CDR2 SYGVQD (reference sequence). This CDR3 is 14 amino acids long. Here immunoSEQ multiplex PCR was the method, and the copy in TCRdb shows in-frame clones only, minus some. Of about 68,000 clones listed, around 81% are singletons. The specimen was PBMCs, collected at disease progression, from a patient treated with ibrutinib. This receptor was obtained from a human donor with chronic lymphocytic leukemia. The chain couples TRBV10-1 to TRBJ2-1; D may correspond to TRBD1 or TRBD2 (5 bases each). The DNA of the CDR3 is TGCGCCAGCAGCGACGGGGACCCCATTGATGAGCAGTTCTTC. It encodes CASSDGDPIDEQFF.